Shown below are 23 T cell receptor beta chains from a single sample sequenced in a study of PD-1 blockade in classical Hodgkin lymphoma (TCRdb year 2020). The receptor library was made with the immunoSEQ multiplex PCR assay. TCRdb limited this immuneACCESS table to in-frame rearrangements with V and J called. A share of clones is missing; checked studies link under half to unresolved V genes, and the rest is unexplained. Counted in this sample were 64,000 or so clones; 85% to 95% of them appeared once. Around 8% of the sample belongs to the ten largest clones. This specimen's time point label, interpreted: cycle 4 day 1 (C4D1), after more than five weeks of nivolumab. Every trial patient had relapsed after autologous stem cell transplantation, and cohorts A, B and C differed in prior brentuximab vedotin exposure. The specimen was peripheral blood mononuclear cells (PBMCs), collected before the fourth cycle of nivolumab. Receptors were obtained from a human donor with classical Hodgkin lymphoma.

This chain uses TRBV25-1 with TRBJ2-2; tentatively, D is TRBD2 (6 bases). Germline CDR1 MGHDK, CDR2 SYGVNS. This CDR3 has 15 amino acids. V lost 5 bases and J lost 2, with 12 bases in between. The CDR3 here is CASSRRGINTGELFF. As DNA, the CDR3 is TGTGCCAGCAGTCGGCGGGGAATAAACACCGGGGAGCTGTTTTTT.

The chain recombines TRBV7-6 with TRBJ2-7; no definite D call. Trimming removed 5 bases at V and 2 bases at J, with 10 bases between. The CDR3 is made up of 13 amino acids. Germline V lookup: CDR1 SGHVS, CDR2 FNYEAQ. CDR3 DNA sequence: TGTGCCAGCAGCCTCGGTGAGCCCTACGAGCAGTACTTC. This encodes CASSLGEPYEQYF.

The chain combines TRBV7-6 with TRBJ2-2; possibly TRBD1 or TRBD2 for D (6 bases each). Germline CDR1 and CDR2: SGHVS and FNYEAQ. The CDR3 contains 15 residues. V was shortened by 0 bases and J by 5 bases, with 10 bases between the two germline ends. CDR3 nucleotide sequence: TGTGCCAGCAGCTTAGCGGGGGGCCAGACCGGGGAGCTGTTTTTT. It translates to CASSLAGGQTGELFF.

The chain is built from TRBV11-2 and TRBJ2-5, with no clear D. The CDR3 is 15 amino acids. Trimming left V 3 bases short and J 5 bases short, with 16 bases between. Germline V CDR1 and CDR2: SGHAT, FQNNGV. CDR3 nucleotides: TGTGCCAGCAGCTTCTCCGAAGATCTGGTGGAGACCCAGTACTTC. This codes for CASSFSEDLVETQYF.

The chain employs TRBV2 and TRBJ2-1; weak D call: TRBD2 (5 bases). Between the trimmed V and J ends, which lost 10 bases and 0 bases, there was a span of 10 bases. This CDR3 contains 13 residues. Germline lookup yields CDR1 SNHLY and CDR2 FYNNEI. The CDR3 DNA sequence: TGTGCCACCTTGGGGAGCTCCTACAATGAGCAGTTCTTC. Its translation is CATLGSSYNEQFF. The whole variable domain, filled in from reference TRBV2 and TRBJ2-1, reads EPEVTQTPSHQVTQMGQEVILRCVPISNHLYFYWYRQILGQKVEFLVSFYNNEISEKSEIFDDQFSVERPDGSNFTLKIRSTKLEDSAMYFCATLGSSYNEQFFGPGTRLTVL.

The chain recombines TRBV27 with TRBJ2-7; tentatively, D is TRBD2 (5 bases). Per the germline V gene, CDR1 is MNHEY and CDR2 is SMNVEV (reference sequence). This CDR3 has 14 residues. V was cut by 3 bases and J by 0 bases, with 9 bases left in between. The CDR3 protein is CASSFGRHSYEQYF. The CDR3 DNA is TGTGCCAGCAGTTTTGGGAGACACTCCTACGAGCAGTACTTC.

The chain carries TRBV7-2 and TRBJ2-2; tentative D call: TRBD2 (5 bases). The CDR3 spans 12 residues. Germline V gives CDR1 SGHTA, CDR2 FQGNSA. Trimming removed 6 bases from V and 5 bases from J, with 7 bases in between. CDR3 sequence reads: CASRDYTGELFF. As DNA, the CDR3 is TGTGCCAGCAGAGACTATACCGGGGAGCTGTTTTTT. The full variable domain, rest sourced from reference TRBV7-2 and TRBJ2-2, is GAGVSQSPSNKVTEKGKDVELRCDPISGHTALYWYRQSLGQGLEFLIYFQGNSAPDKSGLPSDRFSAERTGGSVSTLTIQRTQQEDSAVYLCASRDYTGELFFGEGSRLTVL.

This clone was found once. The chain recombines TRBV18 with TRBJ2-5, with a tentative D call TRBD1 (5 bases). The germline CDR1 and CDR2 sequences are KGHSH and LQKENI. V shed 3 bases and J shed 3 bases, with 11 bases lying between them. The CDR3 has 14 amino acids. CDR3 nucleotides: TGTGCCAGCTCACCCAGGACATCCGAAGAGACCCAGTACTTC. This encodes CASSPRTSEETQYF. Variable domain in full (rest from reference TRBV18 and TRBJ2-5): NAGVMQNPRHLVRRRGQEARLRCSPMKGHSHVYWYRQLPEEGLKFMVYLQKENIIDESGMPKERFSAEFPKEGPSILRIQQVVRGDSAAYFCASSPRTSEETQYFGPGTRLLVL.

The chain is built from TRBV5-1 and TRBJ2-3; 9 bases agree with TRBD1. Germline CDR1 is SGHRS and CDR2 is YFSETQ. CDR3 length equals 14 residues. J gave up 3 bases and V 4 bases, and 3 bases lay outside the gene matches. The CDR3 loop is CASSGDRGTDTQYF. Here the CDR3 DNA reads TGCGCCAGCAGCGGAGACAGGGGGACAGATACGCAGTATTTT. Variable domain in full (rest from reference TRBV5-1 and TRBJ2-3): KAGVTQTPRYLIKTRGQQVTLSCSPISGHRSVSWYQQTPGQGLQFLFEYFSETQRNKGNFPGRFSGRQFSNSRSEMNVSTLELGDSALYLCASSGDRGTDTQYFGPGTRLTVL.

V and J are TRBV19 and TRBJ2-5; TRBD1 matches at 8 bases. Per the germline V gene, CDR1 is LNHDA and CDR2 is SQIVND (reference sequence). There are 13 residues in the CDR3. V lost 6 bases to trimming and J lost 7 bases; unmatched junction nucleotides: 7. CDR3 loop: CASSTGQETTQYF. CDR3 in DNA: TGTGCCAGTAGCACGGGACAGGAGACGACCCAGTACTTC.

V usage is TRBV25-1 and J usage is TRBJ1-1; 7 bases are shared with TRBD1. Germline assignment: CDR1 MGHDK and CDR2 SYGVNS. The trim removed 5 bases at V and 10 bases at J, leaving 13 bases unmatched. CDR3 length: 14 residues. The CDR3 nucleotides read TGTGCCAGCAGTCCCACCGACAGGGACGTCGGAGCTTTCTTT. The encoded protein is CASSPTDRDVGAFF.

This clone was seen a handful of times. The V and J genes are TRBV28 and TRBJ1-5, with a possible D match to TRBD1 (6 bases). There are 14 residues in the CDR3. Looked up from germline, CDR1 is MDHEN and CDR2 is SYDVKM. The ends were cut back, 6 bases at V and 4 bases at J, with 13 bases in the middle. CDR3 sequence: CASRAGVVNQPQHF. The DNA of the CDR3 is TGTGCCAGCAGGGCAGGGGTGGTGAATCAGCCCCAGCATTTT.

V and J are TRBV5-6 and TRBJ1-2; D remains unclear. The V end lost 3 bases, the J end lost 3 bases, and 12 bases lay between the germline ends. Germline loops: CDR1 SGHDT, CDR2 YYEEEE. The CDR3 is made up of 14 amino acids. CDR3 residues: CASSSTSIDYGYTF. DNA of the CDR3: TGTGCCAGCAGCTCGACATCGATTGACTATGGCTACACCTTC.

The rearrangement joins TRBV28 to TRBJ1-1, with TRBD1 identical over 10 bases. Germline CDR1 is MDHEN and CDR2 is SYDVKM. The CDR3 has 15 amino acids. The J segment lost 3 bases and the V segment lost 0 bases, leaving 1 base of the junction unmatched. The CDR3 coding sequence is TGTGCCAGCAGTTTATGGGACAGGGGGGACACTGAAGCTTTCTTT. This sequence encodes CASSLWDRGDTEAFF.

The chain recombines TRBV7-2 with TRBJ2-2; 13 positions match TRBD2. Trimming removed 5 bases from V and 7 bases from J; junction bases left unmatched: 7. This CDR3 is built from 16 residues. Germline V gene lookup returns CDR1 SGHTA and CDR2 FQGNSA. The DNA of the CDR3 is TGTGCCAGCAGCCGCGGACTAGCGGGAGTGGACGGGGAGCTGTTTTTT. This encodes CASSRGLAGVDGELFF.

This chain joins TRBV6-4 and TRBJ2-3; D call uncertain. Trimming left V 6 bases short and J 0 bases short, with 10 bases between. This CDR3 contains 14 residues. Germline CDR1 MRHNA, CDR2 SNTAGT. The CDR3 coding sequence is TGTGCCAGCAGCCCCCAGCCAAGCACAGATACGCAGTATTTT. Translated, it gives CASSPQPSTDTQYF.

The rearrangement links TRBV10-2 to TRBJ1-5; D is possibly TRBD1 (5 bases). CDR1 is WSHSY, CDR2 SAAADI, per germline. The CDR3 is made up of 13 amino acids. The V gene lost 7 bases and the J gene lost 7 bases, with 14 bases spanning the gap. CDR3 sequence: CASTDTTGQPQHF. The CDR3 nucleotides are TGCGCCAGCACTGACACAACAGGACAGCCCCAGCATTTT.

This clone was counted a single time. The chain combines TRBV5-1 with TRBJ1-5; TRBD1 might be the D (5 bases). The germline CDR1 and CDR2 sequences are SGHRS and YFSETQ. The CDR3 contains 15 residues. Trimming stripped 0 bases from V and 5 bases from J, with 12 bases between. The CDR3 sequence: CASSLEGRTDQPQHF. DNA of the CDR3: TGCGCCAGCAGCTTGGAGGGGCGTACCGATCAGCCCCAGCATTTT. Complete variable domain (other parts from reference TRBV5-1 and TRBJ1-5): KAGVTQTPRYLIKTRGQQVTLSCSPISGHRSVSWYQQTPGQGLQFLFEYFSETQRNKGNFPGRFSGRQFSNSRSEMNVSTLELGDSALYLCASSLEGRTDQPQHFGDGTRLSIL.

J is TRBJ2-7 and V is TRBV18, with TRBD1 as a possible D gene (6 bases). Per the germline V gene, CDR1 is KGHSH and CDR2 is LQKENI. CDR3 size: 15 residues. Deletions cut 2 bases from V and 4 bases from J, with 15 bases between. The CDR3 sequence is CASSPVLQGSYEQYF. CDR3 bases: TGTGCCAGCTCACCAGTACTCCAGGGGTCATACGAGCAGTACTTC. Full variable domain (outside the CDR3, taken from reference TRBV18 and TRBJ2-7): NAGVMQNPRHLVRRRGQEARLRCSPMKGHSHVYWYRQLPEEGLKFMVYLQKENIIDESGMPKERFSAEFPKEGPSILRIQQVVRGDSAAYFCASSPVLQGSYEQYFGPGTRLTVT.

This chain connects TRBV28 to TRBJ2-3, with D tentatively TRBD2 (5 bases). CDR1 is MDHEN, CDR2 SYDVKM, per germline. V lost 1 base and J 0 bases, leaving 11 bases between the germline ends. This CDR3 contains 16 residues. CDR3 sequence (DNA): TGTGCCAGCAGTTTATCTCCTAGCCCCAGCACAGATACGCAGTATTTT. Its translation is CASSLSPSPSTDTQYF.

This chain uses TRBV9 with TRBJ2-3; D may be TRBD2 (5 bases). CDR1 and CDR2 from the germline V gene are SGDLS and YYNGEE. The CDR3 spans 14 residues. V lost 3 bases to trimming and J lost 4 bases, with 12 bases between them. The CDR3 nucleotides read TGTGCCAGCAGCGCGCCGGGGAGCGCAGATACGCAGTATTTT. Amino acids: CASSAPGSADTQYF.

The DNA for the CDR3 is TGCAGCGTTGAGCGGAAGAACACCGGGGAGCTGTTTTTT. It translates to CSVERKNTGELFF. The J gene is TRBJ2-2, the V gene TRBV29-1; D uncertain. CDR3 size: 13 residues. Trimming shortened V by 3 bases and J by 1 base, and 6 bases separated the two germline ends. Looked up from germline, CDR1 is SQVTM and CDR2 is ANQGSEA.

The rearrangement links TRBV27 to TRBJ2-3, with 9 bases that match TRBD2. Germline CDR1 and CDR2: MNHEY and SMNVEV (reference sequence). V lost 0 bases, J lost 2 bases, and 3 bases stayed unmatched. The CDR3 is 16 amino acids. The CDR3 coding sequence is TGTGCCAGCAGTTTATCCGCTAGCGGGACCACAGATACGCAGTATTTT. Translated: CASSLSASGTTDTQYF.